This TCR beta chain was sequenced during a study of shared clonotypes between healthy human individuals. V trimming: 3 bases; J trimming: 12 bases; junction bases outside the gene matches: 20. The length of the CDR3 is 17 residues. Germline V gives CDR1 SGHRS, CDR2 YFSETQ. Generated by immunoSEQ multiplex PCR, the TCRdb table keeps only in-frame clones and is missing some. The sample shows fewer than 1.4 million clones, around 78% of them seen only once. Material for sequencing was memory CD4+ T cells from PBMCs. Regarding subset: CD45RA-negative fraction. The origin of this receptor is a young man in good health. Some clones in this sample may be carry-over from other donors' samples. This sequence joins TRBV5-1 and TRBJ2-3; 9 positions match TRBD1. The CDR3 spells CASSSGTGRGRGALQYF. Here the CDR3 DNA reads TGCGCCAGCAGCTCCGGGACAGGGAGGGGACGGGGGGCTCTCCAGTATTTT.